One and the same sample provided the 13 T cell receptor beta chains below, sequenced in a study of blood T cell repertoires in COVID-19. Clones were read by immunoSEQ multiplex PCR, and TCRdb kept only the in-frame ones, dropping some. The sample includes about 160,000 clones, over 70% of them seen just once. The source material was peripheral blood. Receptors originate from a man aged 65-85 years with acute or convalescent COVID-19.

The chain is built from TRBV5-1 and TRBJ1-2; 8 nucleotides align to TRBD1. This CDR3 comprises 15 residues. The V and J ends lost 0 bases and 7 bases, in that order; junction bases with no gene match: 8. Germline V gene sequence: CDR1 SGHRS, CDR2 YFSETQ. CDR3 sequence: CASSLVSRGRVGYTF. CDR3 nucleotide sequence: TGCGCCAGCAGCTTGGTATCCAGGGGGCGGGTTGGCTACACCTTC. Using reference TRBV5-1 and TRBJ1-2 for the parts outside the CDR3, the full variable domain is KAGVTQTPRYLIKTRGQQVTLSCSPISGHRSVSWYQQTPGQGLQFLFEYFSETQRNKGNFPGRFSGRQFSNSRSEMNVSTLELGDSALYLCASSLVSRGRVGYTFGSGTRLTVV.

The genes are TRBV5-1 and TRBJ1-2; 8 bases agree with TRBD1. In germline, CDR1 is SGHRS, CDR2 YFSETQ. There are 15 residues in the CDR3. V trimming: 0 bases; J trimming: 8 bases; junction bases outside the gene matches: 9. This CDR3 is CASSLAGDRGHGYTF. CDR3 bases: TGCGCCAGCAGCTTGGCGGGCGACAGGGGTCACGGCTACACCTTC. The full variable domain, its missing parts supplied by reference TRBV5-1 and TRBJ1-2, is KAGVTQTPRYLIKTRGQQVTLSCSPISGHRSVSWYQQTPGQGLQFLFEYFSETQRNKGNFPGRFSGRQFSNSRSEMNVSTLELGDSALYLCASSLAGDRGHGYTFGSGTRLTVV.

The CDR3 DNA reads as TGCGCCAGCAGCGGGCTGGGACAGGGTAATGAAAAACTGTTTTTT. It yields the protein CASSGLGQGNEKLFF. The chain links TRBV5-1 to TRBJ1-4, with 9 bases identical to TRBD1. Germline trimming cut 4 bases from V and 4 bases from J; bases unmatched to any gene: 5. The CDR3 is 15 residues long. CDR1 is SGHRS and CDR2 is YFSETQ in the germline V gene. Looking up the rest from reference TRBV5-1 and TRBJ1-4 gives the full variable domain: KAGVTQTPRYLIKTRGQQVTLSCSPISGHRSVSWYQQTPGQGLQFLFEYFSETQRNKGNFPGRFSGRQFSNSRSEMNVSTLELGDSALYLCASSGLGQGNEKLFFGSGTQLSVL.

V is TRBV6-5 and J is TRBJ1-2, with 7 bases fitting TRBD1. Trimming cost V 8 bases and J 4 bases; bases outside gene matches: 7. The CDR3 spans 13 residues. Germline CDR1 is MNHEY and CDR2 is SVGAGI. The chain's CDR3 is CASGTASLYGYTF. The CDR3, as DNA: TGTGCCAGCGGGACAGCTAGTCTCTATGGCTACACCTTC.

This sequence joins TRBV2 and TRBJ1-5; 10 positions agree with TRBD1. CDR1 and CDR2 from the germline V gene are SNHLY and FYNNEI. Trimming cost V 6 bases and J 7 bases; bases outside gene matches: 6. The CDR3 has 14 amino acids. The CDR3 sequence is CASRLDRGGQPQHF. For the CDR3, the DNA is TGTGCCAGCAGGCTGGACAGGGGGGGACAGCCCCAGCATTTT.

The rearrangement uses TRBV15 and TRBJ1-2, with D tentatively TRBD1 (5 bases). The CDR3 extends over 16 amino acids. V was shortened by 3 bases and J by 4 bases, with 18 bases between the two germline ends. Germline V gives CDR1 LNHNV, CDR2 YYDKDF (reference sequence). Here the CDR3 DNA reads TGTGCCACCAGCAGGGACCCGGCCAAGGGGATCTATGGCTACACCTTC. Translating it yields CATSRDPAKGIYGYTF.

The J gene is TRBJ2-7, the V gene TRBV9; perhaps TRBD2 as D (6 bases). The CDR3 is 12 amino acids. V was cut by 4 bases and J by 7 bases, with 12 bases left in between. Germline CDR1 is SGDLS and CDR2 is YYNGEE. DNA of the CDR3: TGTGCCAGCAGCCGACTAGGCCTTGAGCAGTACTTC. Protein: CASSRLGLEQYF.

This sequence joins TRBV18 and TRBJ2-2; D is perhaps TRBD1 (6 bases). V lost 0 bases and J lost 6, with 11 bases in between. The CDR3 is made up of 15 amino acids. Germline CDR1 KGHSH, CDR2 LQKENI. The CDR3 DNA follows: TGTGCCAGCTCACCACCCAACAGGGACGCCGGGGAGCTGTTTTTT. Amino acid sequence: CASSPPNRDAGELFF.

This sequence joins TRBV9 and TRBJ2-1; 9 bases fit TRBD2. The CDR3 loop spans 15 amino acids. CDR1 is SGDLS, CDR2 YYNGEE, per germline. V trimming: 1 base; J trimming: 6 bases; junction bases outside the gene matches: 5. The CDR3 reads CASSVTGTSRNEQFF. The CDR3 nucleotides are TGTGCCAGCAGCGTAACCGGGACTAGCCGCAATGAGCAGTTCTTC.

The chain carries TRBV11-2 and TRBJ1-1, with 7 bases matching TRBD1. This CDR3 is 14 amino acids long. V trimming: 5 bases; J trimming: 4 bases; junction bases outside the gene matches: 7. Germline values: CDR1 SGHAT, CDR2 FQNNGV. The CDR3 reads CASSQRQGATEAFF. As DNA, the CDR3 is TGTGCCAGCAGCCAACGACAGGGCGCCACTGAAGCTTTCTTT.

This clone was picked up many times. The CDR3 DNA sequence: TGTGCCAGTAGACCCCCAGGGACCTACAATGAGCAGTTCTTC. Protein product: CASRPPGTYNEQFF. The chain joins TRBV19 to TRBJ2-1, with a tentative D call TRBD1 (5 bases). Germline V gene data show CDR1 as LNHDA and CDR2 as SQIVND (reference sequence). CDR3 length equals 14 residues. The germline V and J ends were trimmed by 6 bases and 2 bases, with 11 bases remaining between them.

The genes are TRBV6-4 and TRBJ2-6, with TRBD1 matching over 10 bases. CDR3 length equals 17 residues. The V and J ends lost 2 bases and 1 base, in that order; junction bases with no gene match: 2. The germline V gene encodes CDR1 MRHNA and CDR2 SNTAGT. CDR3 amino acids: CASSDGGQGSGANVLTF. CDR3 sequence (DNA): TGTGCCAGCAGTGACGGGGGACAGGGGTCTGGGGCCAACGTCCTGACTTTC.

The chain couples TRBV5-1 to TRBJ1-1; a weak D match, TRBD1 (6 bases). This CDR3 spans 14 amino acids. Germline V gene data show CDR1 as SGHRS and CDR2 as YFSETQ. V gave up 2 bases and J gave up 5 bases, with 13 bases separating them. The DNA of the CDR3 is TGCGCCAGCAGCTTCGTGCCGCAGGGGACTGAAGCTTTCTTT. Translating it yields CASSFVPQGTEAFF. Using reference TRBV5-1 and TRBJ1-1 for the parts outside the CDR3, the full variable domain is KAGVTQTPRYLIKTRGQQVTLSCSPISGHRSVSWYQQTPGQGLQFLFEYFSETQRNKGNFPGRFSGRQFSNSRSEMNVSTLELGDSALYLCASSFVPQGTEAFFGQGTRLTVV.